Shown below are 20 T cell receptor beta chains from a single sample sequenced in a study of T cell responses to AZD1222 COVID-19 vaccine. The repertoire was sequenced with immunoSEQ multiplex PCR; TCRdb's copy has only in-frame clones and lacks some. This table holds some 130,000 clones, roughly 90% found once. This specimen was peripheral blood, taken on day 0 of AZD1222 vaccination. These receptors were collected from an adult in good health.

The chain is built from TRBV9 and TRBJ2-7, with 8 nucleotides matching TRBD2. The CDR3 loop spans 15 amino acids. V lost 0 bases, J lost 0 bases, and 2 bases stayed unmatched. Germline CDR1 SGDLS, CDR2 YYNGEE. CDR3 in DNA: TGTGCCAGCAGCGTAGCTCGGGAGGGCTCCTACGAGCAGTACTTC. Its protein is CASSVAREGSYEQYF.

The chain recombines TRBV6-1 with TRBJ2-5; 8 bases are a match to TRBD2. The germline V gene has CDR1 MNHNS and CDR2 SASEGT. V shed 2 bases and J 4 bases; nucleotides not matched to a gene: 6. The CDR3 is 15 amino acids. Written as DNA, the CDR3 is TGTGCCAGCAGTGAAAATACGGGAGGGGCAGAGACCCAGTACTTC. Residues: CASSENTGGAETQYF.

The chain is built from TRBV24-1 and TRBJ2-3; TRBD2 matches at 11 bases. V trimming: 5 bases; J trimming: 1 base; junction bases outside the gene matches: 10. The CDR3 consists of 18 residues. The germline V gene encodes CDR1 KGHDR and CDR2 SFDVKD. CDR3 coding DNA: TGTGCCACCAGTGGCCAACTAGCGGGAGAAGGAGGCACAGATACGCAGTATTTT. Translation: CATSGQLAGEGGTDTQYF.

This sequence joins TRBV5-4 and TRBJ2-5; a possible D gene is TRBD2 (6 bases). V was pared by 2 bases and J by 5 bases, with 16 bases between. This CDR3 is 15 amino acids long. Germline-derived CDR1 and CDR2 are SGHNT and YYREEE (reference sequence). CDR3 coding DNA: TGTGCCAGCAGCTTAAGAACACTAGGAGGGGAGACCCAGTACTTC. It translates to CASSLRTLGGETQYF.

This clone came up a few times. The rearrangement links TRBV28 to TRBJ2-7; TRBD2 aligns across 12 bases. This CDR3 spans 14 amino acids. Germline loops: CDR1 MDHEN, CDR2 SYDVKM. Germline trimming cut 5 bases from V and 4 bases from J; bases unmatched to any gene: 3. The CDR3 DNA reads as TGTGCCAGCAGTACGACTAGCGGGAGTTACGAGCAGTACTTC. Protein: CASSTTSGSYEQYF.

The chain is built from TRBV12-3 or TRBV12-4 and TRBJ1-1; D not certain. The CDR3 runs to 12 residues. V lost 11 bases to trimming and J lost 7 bases, with 17 bases between them. The CDR3 loop is CASGDQTSEAFF. For the CDR3, the DNA is TGTGCCTCCGGCGATCAGACAAGTGAAGCTTTCTTT.

V is TRBV5-1 and J is TRBJ1-6, with 7 bases aligning to TRBD1. Trimming took 2 bases from V and 9 from J; bases not matched to a gene: 5. The V gene's germline CDR1 is SGHRS and CDR2 YFSETQ. The CDR3 runs to 14 residues. The CDR3 nucleotides read TGCGCCAGCAGCTTATCGACAGGGAGTTCACCCCTCCACTTT. Translating gives CASSLSTGSSPLHF.

The chain has TRBV28 and TRBJ1-4, with TRBD1 as a possible D gene (5 bases). V lost 5 bases to trimming and J lost 4 bases, with 14 bases between them. Germline V lookup: CDR1 MDHEN, CDR2 SYDVKM. This CDR3 region has 15 residues. This CDR3 is CASSLPTGFNEKLFF. The CDR3 bases are TGTGCCAGCAGTCTACCTACAGGATTTAATGAAAAACTGTTTTTT.

This rearrangement joins TRBV7-6 to TRBJ2-2; 7 positions match TRBD1. CDR1 and CDR2 from the germline V gene are SGHVS and FNYEAQ. The CDR3 totals 16 residues. The V gene end was trimmed by 5 bases and the J gene end by 2 bases; junction bases not matched to a gene: 8. The CDR3 is CASSPHRDRNTGELFF. The CDR3 nucleotides read TGTGCCAGCAGCCCCCACCGGGACAGAAACACCGGGGAGCTGTTTTTT.

The chain couples TRBV5-6 to TRBJ1-2, with 7 bases fitting TRBD1. Looked up from germline, CDR1 is SGHDT and CDR2 is YYEEEE. CDR3 length: 15 amino acids. Trimming took 0 bases from V and 4 from J; bases not matched to a gene: 6. The CDR3 DNA sequence: TGTGCCAGCAGCTTGGGACAGGGAGGGGGCTATGGCTACACCTTC. It yields the protein CASSLGQGGGYGYTF.

The chain carries TRBV5-1 and TRBJ2-3; maybe TRBD1 (6 bases). CDR1 and CDR2 (germline): SGHRS, YFSETQ. The germline V and J ends were trimmed by 2 bases and 4 bases, with 11 bases remaining between them. The CDR3 totals 14 residues. The CDR3 protein is CASSFKGGADTQYF. CDR3 coding DNA: TGCGCCAGCAGCTTCAAAGGGGGAGCAGATACGCAGTATTTT.

The gene calls are TRBV28 and TRBJ1-1, with a tentative D call TRBD1 (6 bases). This CDR3 is built from 14 residues. Germline V gene sequence: CDR1 MDHEN, CDR2 SYDVKM. V lost 7 bases to trimming and J lost 4 bases, with 16 bases between them. The CDR3 DNA follows: TGTGCCAGCATAGTCGGGACAAAAGGCACTGAAGCTTTCTTT. Translation gives CASIVGTKGTEAFF.

The chain recombines TRBV6-5 with TRBJ1-2; D is ambiguous. Germline CDR1 is MNHEY and CDR2 is SVGAGI. The CDR3 sequence is 15 residues long. V dropped 0 bases and J dropped 5 bases, with 13 bases sitting between them. The CDR3 sequence: CASSYSREVVYGYTF. In DNA form, the CDR3 reads TGTGCCAGCAGTTACTCGCGTGAAGTAGTGTATGGCTACACCTTC.

Written as DNA, the CDR3 is TGTGCCAGCAGTTTCTCCGACGGCCCTCTGACCCAGCATTTT. It yields the protein CASSFSDGPLTQHF. J is TRBJ1-5 and V is TRBV28, with D hard to call. This CDR3 is 14 amino acids long. CDR1 and CDR2 from the germline V gene are MDHEN and SYDVKM. V lost 3 bases to trimming and J lost 11 bases, with 17 bases between them.

The V and J genes are TRBV19 and TRBJ1-1; perhaps TRBD1 as D (6 bases). V was shortened by 3 bases and J by 4 bases, with 12 bases between the two germline ends. Germline CDR1 is LNHDA and CDR2 is SQIVND (reference sequence). This CDR3 is built from 14 residues. In DNA, the CDR3 is TGTGCCAGTAGTATTTCGGGGGGCACCACTGAAGCTTTCTTT. Translating it yields CASSISGGTTEAFF.

V and J are TRBV9 and TRBJ1-4; TRBD1 might be the D (6 bases). The germline V gene encodes CDR1 SGDLS and CDR2 YYNGEE. V lost 4 bases, J lost 6 bases, and 16 bases lay in between. This CDR3 comprises 15 residues. CDR3 sequence (DNA): TGTGCCAGCAGCCCTACCGGGACACCGGATGAAAAACTGTTTTTT. It is translated as CASSPTGTPDEKLFF.

This clone appeared a single time. The chain employs TRBV3-1 (or the pseudogene TRBV3-2) and TRBJ1-1, with D hard to call. Germline lookup yields CDR1 LGHDT and CDR2 YNNKEL (reference sequence). V was cut by 0 bases and J by 10 bases, with 12 bases left in between. CDR3 size: 13 residues. Here the CDR3 DNA reads TGTGCCAGCAGCCAAGATCCCGGGTCGGGAGCTTTCTTT. Its protein product is CASSQDPGSGAFF.

The V call is TRBV3-1 (or the pseudogene TRBV3-2), the J call TRBJ1-5, with D unresolved. This CDR3 region has 14 residues. Germline CDR1 and CDR2: LGHDT and YNNKEL (reference sequence). V gave up 4 bases and J gave up 0 bases, with 7 bases separating them. The CDR3 coding sequence is TGTGCCAGCAGCCGAGATAATAGCAATCAGCCCCAGCATTTT. As protein: CASSRDNSNQPQHF.

This clone was found once. V is TRBV7-9 and J is TRBJ2-2; no clear D. This CDR3 has 12 residues. Germline V gene data show CDR1 as SEHNR and CDR2 as FQNEAQ (reference sequence). Between the trimmed V and J ends, which lost 4 bases and 4 bases, there was a span of 4 bases. The CDR3 region has the DNA TGTGCCAGCAGCTCCCCCACCGGGGAGCTGTTTTTT. This encodes CASSSPTGELFF.

The J gene is TRBJ2-7, the V gene TRBV12-3 or TRBV12-4, with D perhaps matching TRBD2 (5 bases). The CDR3 is 13 amino acids. Trimming removed 3 bases at V and 3 bases at J, with 9 bases between. The CDR3 is CASSFGRGYEQYF. CDR3 coding DNA: TGTGCCAGCAGTTTTGGTCGGGGCTACGAGCAGTACTTC.